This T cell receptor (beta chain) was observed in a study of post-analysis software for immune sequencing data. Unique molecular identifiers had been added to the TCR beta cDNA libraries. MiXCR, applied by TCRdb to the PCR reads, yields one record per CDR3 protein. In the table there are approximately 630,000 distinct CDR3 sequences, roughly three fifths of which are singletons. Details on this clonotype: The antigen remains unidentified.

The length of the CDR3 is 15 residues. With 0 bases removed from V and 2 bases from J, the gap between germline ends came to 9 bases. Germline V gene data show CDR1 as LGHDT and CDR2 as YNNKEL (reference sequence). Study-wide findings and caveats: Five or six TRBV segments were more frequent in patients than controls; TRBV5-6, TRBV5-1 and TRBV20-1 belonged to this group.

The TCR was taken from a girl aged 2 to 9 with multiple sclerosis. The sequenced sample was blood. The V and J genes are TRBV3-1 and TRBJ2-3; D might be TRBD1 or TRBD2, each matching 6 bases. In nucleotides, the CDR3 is TGTGCCAGCAGCCAAGACGGGGGCTACACAGATACGCAGTATTTT. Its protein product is CASSQDGGYTDTQYF.